This is a list of T cell receptor beta chains from one sample in a study of spatial heterogeneity in lung cancer. TCRdb analysed the 5' RACE reads with MiXCR anew, one entry per CDR3 protein. The sample holds about 11,000 distinct CDR3 sequences, 3% to 4.5% seen once. The input for sequencing was PBMCs, taken at surgery. All receptors come from a female donor with early-stage non-small cell lung cancer. Each CDR3 is given with its conserved first and last residue. The order of the fields is clone size, D gene, V gene, J gene, CDR3 DNA, CDR3 protein. D genes are given only for firm matches. Clone size is not always given. Where it is, it says once, few, many or a class for expanded clones.

>many|.|TRBV29-1|TRBJ1-1
TGCAGCGTTGAAGCGGCCATGAACACTGAAGCTTTCTTT
CSVEAAMNTEAFF
>many|TRBD1|TRBV28|TRBJ2-2
TGTGCCAGCAGCTCAGACAGGGGGTTACGTAGCACCGGGGAGCTGTTTTTT
CASSSDRGLRSTGELFF
>many|TRBD1|TRBV4-2|TRBJ1-6
TGTGCCAGCAGCGGGGGCCCGGGACAGGGGCCGCAGGCGCCGACTTCACCCCTCCACTTT
CASSGGPGQGPQAPTSPLHF
>many|.|TRBV20-1|TRBJ2-3
TGCAGTGCTTGTGTGGGGGGGCGGTGTCAGGGCACAGATACGCAGTATTTT
CSACVGGRCQGTDTQYF
>.|.|TRBV3-1|TRBJ2-1
TGTGCCAGCAGCCAATTAGCCAACAATGAGCAGTTCTTC
CASSQLANNEQFF
>many|TRBD2|TRBV27|TRBJ2-2
TGTGCCAGCAGTTTATCGGTAGGACTAGCGTTAAACACCGGGGAGCTGTTTTTT
CASSLSVGLALNTGELFF
>many|.|TRBV27|TRBJ2-2
TGTGCCAGCAGTTTTGTTGGGGCTTGGATCACCGGGGAGCTGTTTTTT
CASSFVGAWITGELFF
>.|.|TRBV3-1|TRBJ2-7
TGTGCCAGCAGTGACAACTACGAGCAGTACTTC
CASSDNYEQYF
>.|.|TRBV30|TRBJ2-7
TGTGCCTGGACCTACGGCTACGAGCAGTACTTC
CAWTYGYEQYF
>many|.|TRBV7-2|TRBJ2-7
TGTGCCAGCAGCTTAGGCCCGACTAGTGCCTACGAGCAGTACTTC
CASSLGPTSAYEQYF
>many|.|TRBV20-1|TRBJ2-1
TGCAGTGCGCCGGGCAGGGGCTCCTACAATGAGCAGTTCTTC
CSAPGRGSYNEQFF
>many|.|TRBV20-1|TRBJ1-2
TGCAGTGCTAGAGATAGGACAGCGCTCGCGAACACCTTC
CSARDRTALANTF
>many|TRBD2|TRBV27|TRBJ2-1
TGCACCAGCAGCCAAGTAGCGGGAGGGATAGACAATGAGCAGTTCTTC
CTSSQVAGGIDNEQFF
>many|.|TRBV14|TRBJ2-3
TGTGCCAGCAGCCGCCCCCTCGGCGGAGATAGCACAGATACGCAGTATTTT
CASSRPLGGDSTDTQYF
>.|.|TRBV7-9|TRBJ2-1
TGTGCCAGCAGCCCAGTAGGTCCAGGTGAGCAGTTCTTC
CASSPVGPGEQFF
>many|.|TRBV2|TRBJ2-2
TGTGCCAGCACTCTGGTGCCCACCGGGGAGCTGTTTTTT
CASTLVPTGELFF
>many|.|TRBV2|TRBJ2-7
TGTGCCAGCGGGGGAAACGAGCAGTACTTC
CASGGNEQYF
>many|.|TRBV20-1|TRBJ2-3
TGCAGTGCTAGTCTTCCGGGACCCGGCACAGATACGCAGTATTTT
CSASLPGPGTDTQYF
>many|TRBD1|TRBV28|TRBJ1-6
TGTGCCAGCAGGCCCGGGACAGGGTCATCACCCCTCCACTTT
CASRPGTGSSPLHF
>many|.|TRBV9|TRBJ1-4
TGTGCCAGCAGCGTAGCTCCGGGCGGGGCAGATGAAAAACTGTTTTTT
CASSVAPGGADEKLFF
>few|TRBD1|TRBV4-3|TRBJ1-5
TGCGCCAGCAGCTGGGACAGTAATCAGCCCCAGCATTTT
CASSWDSNQPQHF
>many|.|TRBV7-9|TRBJ1-2
TGTGCCAGCAGCTTAGTCTCGGGCAGTTTCGCCTATGGCTACACCTTC
CASSLVSGSFAYGYTF
>many|TRBD1|TRBV7-2|TRBJ2-1
TGTGCCAGCAGCCAGGACAGGGGTACCTACAATGAGCAGTTCTTC
CASSQDRGTYNEQFF
>many|.|TRBV25-1|TRBJ2-5
TGTGCCAGCCACCGAGGTCAAGAGACCCAGTACTTC
CASHRGQETQYF
>many|.|TRBV6-5|TRBJ1-6
TGTGCCAGCAGCCACCCGGCAGGGGCGAATTCACCCCTCCACTTT
CASSHPAGANSPLHF
>many|.|TRBV5-4|TRBJ2-5
TGTGCCAGCAGCCCACAGGAGACCGCAGCGACCCAGTACTTC
CASSPQETAATQYF
>many|TRBD2|TRBV7-6|TRBJ2-5
TGTGCCAGCAGCCGGCCGGGGGGGGAGACCCAGTACTTC
CASSRPGGETQYF
>many|.|TRBV2|TRBJ2-3
TGTGCCAGCAGCTGGGTTTCAGCAGATACGCAGTATTTT
CASSWVSADTQYF
>many|TRBD2|TRBV7-9|TRBJ2-3
TGTGCCAGCAGCCGTCCGACTAGCTCCACAGATACGCAGTATTTT
CASSRPTSSTDTQYF
>.|.|TRBV27|TRBJ2-3
TGTGCCAGCAGTCCGGGACTTAACACAGATACGCAGTATTTT
CASSPGLNTDTQYF
>few|TRBD2|TRBV19|TRBJ2-1
TGTGCCAGTAGTCACATAGCGGGGGAGCAGTTCTTC
CASSHIAGEQFF
>many|TRBD2|TRBV16|TRBJ2-1
TGTGCCAGCAGCCCTATTAGAGCGGGGGACAACAATGAGCAGTTCTTC
CASSPIRAGDNNEQFF
>many|.|TRBV12-3/TRBV12-4|TRBJ2-1
TGTGCCAGCAGCCTGAACAATGAGCAGTTCTTC
CASSLNNEQFF
>many|TRBD2|TRBV6-1|TRBJ2-7
TGTGCCAGCAGTGAATCTATAGCGGGGGGGCCTTACGAGCAGTACTTC
CASSESIAGGPYEQYF
>many|.|TRBV7-2|TRBJ1-6
TGTGCCAGCAGCGTAGAGGGTAATTCACCCCTCCACTTT
CASSVEGNSPLHF
>.|.|TRBV2|TRBJ1-5
TGTGCCAGCCGGAGCCACCAGGGCCAGCCCCAGCATTTT
CASRSHQGQPQHF
>medium-sized|.|TRBV29-1|TRBJ2-5
TGCAGCGCTTGGGGTATGGACATTCAAGAGACCCAGTACTTC
CSAWGMDIQETQYF
>many|TRBD1|TRBV7-2|TRBJ2-1
TGTGCCAGCAGCCCGGACAGGAGCGCCTACAATGAGCAGTTCTTC
CASSPDRSAYNEQFF
>many|.|TRBV7-9|TRBJ2-7
TGTGCCAGCAGCTTAGGACAGAACGAGCAGTACTTC
CASSLGQNEQYF
>many|.|TRBV25-1|TRBJ1-1
TGTGCCAGCAGGCAGGGTATGAACACTGAAGCTTTCTTT
CASRQGMNTEAFF
>many|.|TRBV9|TRBJ2-2
TGTGCCAGCAGCGTAGAAGTTAACACCGGGGAGCTGTTTTTT
CASSVEVNTGELFF
>many|.|TRBV7-9|TRBJ1-2
TGTGCCAGCAGCTCGGGGTTCCACAGTCTCAACTATGGCTACACCTTC
CASSSGFHSLNYGYTF
>many|.|TRBV10-3|TRBJ2-7
TGTGCCATCAGTGAAGGGACGGGAGAAAGGGGCGAGCAGTACTTC
CAISEGTGERGEQYF
>many|.|TRBV7-8|TRBJ2-1
TGTGCCAGCAGCCCCGCCGGGGCGCGAAATAATGAGCAGTTCTTC
CASSPAGARNNEQFF
>many|.|TRBV25-1|TRBJ1-2
TGTGCCAGCAGTGATCCTGGGCAGCACTATGGCTACACCTTC
CASSDPGQHYGYTF
>many|TRBD2|TRBV10-3|TRBJ2-7
TGTGCCACAACCCCGGGAGGGTTGAATATCTACGAGCAGTACTTC
CATTPGGLNIYEQYF
>.|.|TRBV10-3|TRBJ2-5
TGTGCCATCAGTGAGTCGGGTGTAGCGATCCAAGAGACCCAGTACTTC
CAISESGVAIQETQYF
>.|TRBD1|TRBV9|TRBJ1-1
TGTGCCAGCAGCGTAGGGACAGGGGCGAACACTGAAGCTTTCTTT
CASSVGTGANTEAFF
>many|.|TRBV19|TRBJ2-3
TGTGCCAGTAGTATTGGTAATCGGGGCCCAGATACGCAGTATTTT
CASSIGNRGPDTQYF
>many|TRBD1|TRBV28|TRBJ1-4
TGTGCCAGCAGTTTATATTTGTCCGGGACAGGGGTATTAGATGAAAAACTGTTTTTT
CASSLYLSGTGVLDEKLFF